The 25 T cell receptor beta chains reported below all come from one sample, sequenced in a study of cytomegalovirus exposure and HLA in healthy donors. With 60 Vbeta and 13 Jbeta primers, the PCR was carried out. Produced via immunoSEQ multiplex PCR; TCRdb's table is partial and in-frame only. The data hold roughly 89,000 clones, with around 76% observed a single time. Material for sequencing was PBMCs. These receptors originate from a man between 25 and 39 years old in good health and CMV-seropositive.

CDR3 amino acids: CSGGGTSGYTF. The CDR3 nucleotides are TGCAGCGGGGGTGGGACTTCGGGCTACACCTTC. V gene TRBV29-1 combines with J gene TRBJ1-2, with D tentatively TRBD1 (5 bases). V shed 7 bases and J shed 8 bases, with 14 bases lying between them. CDR3 size: 11 residues. Per the germline V gene, CDR1 is SQVTM and CDR2 is ANQGSEA.

This rearrangement joins TRBV28 to TRBJ2-5; the match to TRBD2 covers 8 bases. The end of the DNA fits TRBJ2-7 better, so the J call may be wrong. The V gene's germline CDR1 is MDHEN and CDR2 SYDVKM. There are 16 residues in the CDR3. This CDR3 reads CASSSSGGKGLYEQYF. The CDR3 DNA follows: TGTGCCAGCAGTTCCTCGGGAGGGAAGGGTTTATACGAGCAGTACTTC.

This clone appeared a single time. This chain joins TRBV2 and TRBJ2-2; D is perhaps TRBD1 (5 bases). CDR1 is SNHLY, CDR2 FYNNEI, per germline. This CDR3 has 15 residues. The V gene lost 6 bases and the J gene lost 5 bases, with 16 bases spanning the gap. CDR3 in DNA: TGTGCCAGCAGGCGGTCTCAACAGGAGACCGGGGAGCTGTTTTTT. Translation gives CASRRSQQETGELFF.

The rearrangement links TRBV27 to TRBJ2-1, with TRBD1 matching over 9 bases. Germline V lookup: CDR1 MNHEY, CDR2 SMNVEV (reference sequence). V lost 7 bases and J lost 8; bases outside the gene matches: 9. There are 14 residues in the CDR3. The CDR3 DNA follows: TGTGCCAGCACCTACGGGACAGGGTGGGATGAGCAGTTCTTC. This sequence encodes CASTYGTGWDEQFF.

CDR3: CASRNRDRGAYEQYF. As DNA, the CDR3 is TGCGCCAGCAGAAACCGGGACAGGGGAGCGTACGAGCAGTACTTC. This chain joins TRBV10-1 and TRBJ2-7; 10 bases map to TRBD1. With V trimmed by 6 bases and J by 4 bases, 9 bases remained unmatched. This CDR3 has 15 residues. Germline lookup yields CDR1 WNHNN and CDR2 SYGVQD (reference sequence).

This clone was counted between two and nine times. The chain employs TRBV6-6 and TRBJ1-5; D is perhaps TRBD1 (6 bases). V gave up 6 bases and J gave up 5 bases, with 11 bases separating them. CDR1 MNHNY and CDR2 SVGAGI come from the germline V gene (reference sequence). The CDR3 has 13 residues. CDR3 amino acids: CASRGQLYQPQHF. DNA of the CDR3: TGTGCCAGCAGAGGACAGCTCTATCAGCCCCAGCATTTT.

This clone was picked up one time. The gene calls are TRBV4-1 and TRBJ1-4; D is unresolved. The CDR3 is 15 amino acids. The ends were cut back, 3 bases at V and 7 bases at J, with 15 bases in the middle. CDR1 MGHRA and CDR2 YSYEKL come from the germline V gene. CDR3 region: CASSHTRVMGEKLFF. CDR3 sequence (DNA): TGCGCCAGCAGCCATACCCGGGTCATGGGTGAAAAACTGTTTTTT.

The CDR3 region has the DNA TGCAGTGCTTCAGCAGATACGCAGTATTTT. Translation gives CSASADTQYF. The chain combines TRBV20-1 with TRBJ2-3; D unresolved. V was clipped by 5 bases and J by 4 bases, with 4 bases between them. Germline V CDR1 and CDR2: DFQATT, SNEGSKA (reference sequence). The CDR3 extends over 10 amino acids.

V usage is TRBV14 and J usage is TRBJ2-6; D uncertain. Trimming removed 2 bases at V and 0 bases at J, with 8 bases between. Germline CDR1 is SGHDN and CDR2 is FVKESK. This CDR3 has 16 residues. The CDR3 loop is CASSQPHYSGANVLTF. The CDR3 DNA reads as TGTGCCAGCAGCCAACCCCACTACTCTGGGGCCAACGTCCTGACTTTC.

J is TRBJ2-2 and V is TRBV15; a possible D gene is TRBD1 (6 bases). CDR3 length equals 16 residues. V lost 4 bases and J lost 7, with 19 bases in between. The germline CDR1 and CDR2 sequences are LNHNV and YYDKDF (reference sequence). The CDR3 reads CATSTFGVGDIGELFF. CDR3 bases: TGTGCCACCAGCACCTTTGGGGTGGGGGACATCGGGGAGCTGTTTTTT. Filled out from reference TRBV15 and TRBJ2-2, the complete variable domain reads DAMVIQNPRYQVTQFGKPVTLSCSQTLNHNVMYWYQQKSSQAPKLLFHYYDKDFNNEADTPDNFQSRRPNTSFCFLDIRSPGLGDTAMYLCATSTFGVGDIGELFFGEGSRLTVL.

The genes are TRBV6-1 and TRBJ2-1, with D possibly being TRBD2 (7 bases). With 7 bases removed from V and 10 bases from J, the gap between germline ends came to 23 bases. Germline V gives CDR1 MNHNS, CDR2 SASEGT. The CDR3 runs 15 residues. The CDR3 protein is CASNPGGGPQEEQFF. The CDR3 DNA is TGTGCCAGCAACCCAGGCGGGGGCCCGCAGGAGGAGCAGTTCTTC.

Of note for this clone: The sample holds other DNA sequences that translate to the same CDR3. The V call is TRBV28, the J call TRBJ2-2; 7 bases fit TRBD2. Trimming took 6 bases from V and 9 from J; bases not matched to a gene: 10. Germline V gene data show CDR1 as MDHEN and CDR2 as SYDVKM. This CDR3 is built from 14 residues. The CDR3 loop is CASRGGGIIRELFF. CDR3 coding DNA: TGTGCCAGCAGAGGCGGGGGAATAATCCGGGAGCTGTTTTTT.

The chain is built from TRBV4-2 and TRBJ2-7; 10 nucleotides align to TRBD2. CDR1 is LGHNA and CDR2 is YNFKEQ in the germline V gene. The CDR3 has 15 residues. The V gene end was trimmed by 1 base and the J gene end by 5 bases; junction bases not matched to a gene: 5. The CDR3 reads CASSQVPSGGHEQYF. CDR3 nucleotide sequence: TGTGCCAGCAGCCAAGTGCCTAGCGGGGGCCACGAGCAGTACTTC.

J is TRBJ1-5 and V is TRBV7-2; a possible D gene is TRBD1 (5 bases). The CDR3 contains 14 residues. The V gene lost 5 bases and the J gene lost 6 bases, with 14 bases spanning the gap. Looked up from germline, CDR1 is SGHTA and CDR2 is FQGNSA. The CDR3 is CASSPGGGTQPQHF. The CDR3 DNA reads TGTGCCAGCAGCCCCGGGGGGGGGACTCAGCCCCAGCATTTT.

This clone was counted a single time. This chain joins TRBV4-2 and TRBJ1-2; TRBD1 matches at 9 bases. J lost 4 bases, V lost 0 bases, and 6 bases had no gene match. CDR1 and CDR2 from the germline V gene are LGHNA and YNFKEQ. This CDR3 has 16 amino acids. The CDR3 coding sequence is TGTGCCAGCAGCCAAGATCCGGGGACAGGGACCTATGGCTACACCTTC. This gives the protein CASSQDPGTGTYGYTF.

In this sample, this clone turned up a few times. The rearrangement joins TRBV7-7 to TRBJ2-1; TRBD2 agrees at 12 bases. The CDR3 has 16 amino acids. The germline V gene has CDR1 SSHAT and CDR2 FNYEAQ (reference sequence). V lost 5 bases to trimming and J lost 2 bases; unmatched junction nucleotides: 4. The CDR3 nucleotides read TGTGCCAGCAGCAGAACTAGCGGGGGGCCCTACAATGAGCAGTTCTTC. Its translation: CASSRTSGGPYNEQFF.

The chain combines TRBV5-4 with TRBJ2-7; tentative D call: TRBD1 (6 bases). Germline V gene data show CDR1 as SGHNT and CDR2 as YYREEE (reference sequence). The CDR3 spans 15 residues. Deletions cut 0 bases from V and 3 bases from J, with 13 bases between. The CDR3 nucleotides read TGTGCCAGCAGCTTGGGCAGGGGCCCCGGCTACGAGCAGTACTTC. It yields the protein CASSLGRGPGYEQYF.

The chain joins TRBV18 to TRBJ1-3, with a tentative D call TRBD1 (5 bases). Germline V gene lookup returns CDR1 KGHSH and CDR2 LQKENI. Trimming left V 2 bases short and J 2 bases short, with 13 bases between. The CDR3 consists of 16 residues. CDR3 region: CASSPRQGGAGNTIYF. As DNA, the CDR3 is TGTGCCAGCTCACCAAGGCAGGGAGGCGCTGGAAACACCATATATTTT.

The chain recombines TRBV30 with TRBJ2-2; TRBD1 might be the D (6 bases). The CDR3 length is 15 residues. V lost 3 bases and J lost 2, with 13 bases in between. CDR1 and CDR2 from the germline V gene are GTSNPN and SVGIG (reference sequence). The CDR3 region has the DNA TGTGCCTGGAGACCCGGACAGACTAACACCGGGGAGCTGTTTTTT. Translated: CAWRPGQTNTGELFF.

This chain uses TRBV5-1 with TRBJ2-1; 7 bases match TRBD2. Trimming took 2 bases from V and 7 from J; bases not matched to a gene: 9. The germline V gene has CDR1 SGHRS and CDR2 YFSETQ. CDR3 length: 15 amino acids. The DNA of the CDR3 is TGCGCCAGCAGCTTCCCCAGCGGGGACGGGAATGAGCAGTTCTTC. Protein product: CASSFPSGDGNEQFF.

V usage is TRBV7-8 and J usage is TRBJ2-7, with TRBD1 matching 7 bases. The germline V gene encodes CDR1 SGHVS and CDR2 FQNEAQ. The length of the CDR3 is 15 residues. The V segment lost 5 bases and the J segment 2 bases; nucleotides outside the gene matches: 9. CDR3 in amino acids: CASSPRRTGTYEQYF. The CDR3 nucleotides are TGTGCCAGCAGCCCACGACGGACAGGCACCTACGAGCAGTACTTC.

Details on this clone: A junction end diverges from the germline sequence, so it may reflect a read error. The CDR3 protein is CVSSLAASSSYEQYF. DNA of the CDR3: TGCGTCAGCAGCTTGGCCGCGAGTAGCTCCTACGAGCAGTACTTC. The chain recombines TRBV5-1 with TRBJ2-7; D not resolved. Germline CDR1 is SGHRS and CDR2 is YFSETQ. The CDR3 covers 15 residues.

The chain couples TRBV28 to TRBJ2-7; a weak D match, TRBD2 (6 bases). The length of the CDR3 is 13 residues. Germline-derived CDR1 and CDR2 are MDHEN and SYDVKM. V shed 7 bases and J shed 2 bases, with 12 bases lying between them. The DNA for the CDR3 is TGTGCCAGCACGAGGAGCGGGCCCTACGAGCAGTACTTC. Translated: CASTRSGPYEQYF.

This clone has only one observation. V is TRBV6-1 and J is TRBJ1-6; no clear D gene. Germline V lookup: CDR1 MNHNS, CDR2 SASEGT. This CDR3 region has 12 residues. V lost 6 bases, J lost 13 bases, and 13 bases lay in between. As DNA, the CDR3 is TGTGCCAGCAGCTCACCGTTTGGCCCCCTCCACTTT. Protein: CASSSPFGPLHF.

The J gene is TRBJ2-5, the V gene TRBV7-3; 9 bases are shared with TRBD1. CDR1 SGHTA and CDR2 FQGTGA come from the germline V gene. The V segment lost 6 bases and the J segment 2 bases; nucleotides outside the gene matches: 7. The CDR3 runs to 15 residues. Written as DNA, the CDR3 is TGTGCCAGCAGTCTTACAGGGGGCTTGCAAGAGACCCAGTACTTC. Residues: CASSLTGGLQETQYF.